The entry below gives a single TCR beta chain sequence along with its context. This entry belongs to a study of CD8+ T cells in alopecia areata. Germline V gene data show CDR1 as SGHRS and CDR2 as YFSETQ. V was shortened by 0 bases and J by 1 base, with 7 bases between the two germline ends. The CDR3 length is 14 residues. Sequencing relied on a cDNA template that was reverse transcribed from extracted RNA. The repertoire was sequenced with immunoSEQ multiplex PCR; TCRdb's copy has only in-frame clones and lacks some. The sample includes about 150,000 clones, more than 40% of them seen just once. This TCR was recovered from a human donor with alopecia areata. The sequenced material came from CD4+ T cells sorted from blood. The chain carries TRBV5-1 and TRBJ1-1, with D hard to call. The CDR3 here is CASSLAFGNTEAFF. CDR3 bases: TGCGCCAGCAGCTTGGCGTTTGGGAACACTGAAGCTTTCTTT.